Listed here are 27 T cell receptor beta chains from one sample, sequenced in a study of blood T cell repertoires in COVID-19 (dated by TCRdb to about 2020). Library preparation used the immunoSEQ multiplex PCR assay. The table comes from immuneACCESS by way of TCRdb, which keeps in-frame sequences with V and J called. Part of the clones is missing from these tables; in studies checked, under half for an unresolved V gene and the rest for unknown reasons. Counted in this sample were fewer than 95,000 clones; approximately 92% of them appeared once. Clones ranked in the top ten supply about 0.83% of the sample. The sample comprised peripheral blood. All receptors derive from a woman over 75 with acute or convalescent COVID-19.

The V call is TRBV7-2, the J call TRBJ2-5, with D unclear. Trimming stripped 0 bases from V and 2 bases from J, with 4 bases between. Germline V gene sequence: CDR1 SGHTA, CDR2 FQGNSA. The CDR3 totals 13 residues. The CDR3, as DNA: TGTGCCAGCAGCTTAGCCCTACAAGAGACCCAGTACTTC. This gives the protein CASSLALQETQYF.

J is TRBJ2-7 and V is TRBV11-1, with 7 positions matching TRBD1. The germline gives CDR1 SGHAT, CDR2 FQDESV (reference sequence). The CDR3 spans 13 residues. V lost 3 bases, J lost 2 bases, and 1 base stayed unmatched. The CDR3, as DNA: TGTGCCAGCAGCTTTGGACAGGCCTACGAGCAGTACTTC. Protein sequence: CASSFGQAYEQYF. The full variable domain, in which reference TRBV11-1 and TRBJ2-7 provide the parts outside the CDR3, is EAEVAQSPRYKITEKSQAVAFWCDPISGHATLYWYRQILGQGPELLVQFQDESVVDDSQLPKDRFSAERLKGVDSTLKIQPAELGDSAMYLCASSFGQAYEQYFGPGTRLTVT.

The CDR3 nucleotides are TGTGCCAGCAGCCCAGGGGGGCAGGTTAATGAAAAACTGTTTTTT. Protein product: CASSPGGQVNEKLFF. The chain carries TRBV3-1 (or the pseudogene TRBV3-2) and TRBJ1-4; 7 nucleotides agree with TRBD1. This CDR3 spans 15 amino acids. V shed 4 bases and J 4 bases; nucleotides not matched to a gene: 6. The germline V gene encodes CDR1 LGHDT and CDR2 YNNKEL (reference sequence).

V and J are TRBV28 and TRBJ1-2; weak D call: TRBD1 (6 bases). The germline CDR1 and CDR2 sequences are MDHEN and SYDVKM. The CDR3 covers 13 residues. With 5 bases removed from V and 4 bases from J, the gap between germline ends came to 11 bases. The CDR3 coding sequence is TGTGCCAGCAGTGGACAGAAATCCTATGGCTACACCTTC. Residues: CASSGQKSYGYTF.

The chain recombines TRBV6-4 with TRBJ2-1; no firm D call. Trimming removed 7 bases from V and 13 bases from J, with 14 bases in between. This CDR3 region has 11 residues. The germline V gene encodes CDR1 MRHNA and CDR2 SNTAGT. CDR3 DNA: TGTGCCAGCAATTGCGACTTGGAACAGTTCTTC. Translation: CASNCDLEQFF.

This clone was recorded a few times. This rearrangement joins TRBV12-3 or TRBV12-4 to TRBJ2-5; the D is unclear. V gave up 6 bases and J gave up 4 bases, with 6 bases separating them. The CDR3 covers 11 residues. The DNA of the CDR3 is TGTGCCAGCAGCCCACTAGAGACCCAGTACTTC. The encoded protein is CASSPLETQYF.

J is TRBJ1-4 and V is TRBV4-2, with D maybe TRBD1 (5 bases). In germline, CDR1 is LGHNA, CDR2 YNFKEQ. This CDR3 has 16 amino acids. The V end lost 0 bases, the J end lost 5 bases, and 13 bases lay between the germline ends. CDR3 in amino acids: CASSQDWGGSNEKLFF. The CDR3 DNA is TGTGCCAGCAGCCAAGATTGGGGGGGTTCGAATGAAAAACTGTTTTTT.

This clone showed up just a few times. The chain is built from TRBV7-9 and TRBJ1-4, with D possibly TRBD1 on 5 matching bases. This CDR3 spans 11 amino acids. Trimming shortened V by 3 bases and J by 10 bases, and 6 bases separated the two germline ends. Germline CDR1 reads SEHNR; CDR2 reads FQNEAQ (reference sequence). In DNA form, the CDR3 reads TGTGCCAGCAGCTTCGGGGGAAAACTGTTTTTT. Protein sequence: CASSFGGKLFF. Supplemented by reference TRBV7-9 and TRBJ1-4, the full variable domain reads DTGVSQNPRHKITKRGQNVTFRCDPISEHNRLYWYRQTLGQGPEFLTYFQNEAQLEKSRLLSDRFSAERPKGSFSTLEIQRTEQGDSAMYLCASSFGGKLFFGSGTQLSVL.

The chain carries TRBV4-3 and TRBJ2-7; maybe TRBD1 (5 bases). V lost 0 bases and J 2 bases, leaving 11 bases between the germline ends. This CDR3 comprises 15 residues. Looked up from germline, CDR1 is LGHNA and CDR2 is YSLEER. The CDR3 sequence is CASSQDRTDTYEQYF. The CDR3 nucleotides read TGCGCCAGCAGCCAAGACAGGACGGACACCTACGAGCAGTACTTC.

The V gene is TRBV2, the J gene TRBJ1-5, with 10 bases that match TRBD1. Germline lookup yields CDR1 SNHLY and CDR2 FYNNEI. Trimming at V came to 5 bases and at J to 1 base, leaving 5 bases not matched to a gene. The CDR3 contains 16 residues. CDR3 amino acids: CASSSTGGTSNQPQHF. The CDR3 DNA reads TGTGCCAGCAGTTCGACAGGGGGCACCAGCAATCAGCCCCAGCATTTT. Supplemented by reference TRBV2 and TRBJ1-5, the full variable domain reads EPEVTQTPSHQVTQMGQEVILRCVPISNHLYFYWYRQILGQKVEFLVSFYNNEISEKSEIFDDQFSVERPDGSNFTLKIRSTKLEDSAMYFCASSSTGGTSNQPQHFGDGTRLSIL.

Only one count was recorded for this clone. V usage is TRBV4-1 and J usage is TRBJ1-1, with 7 bases matching TRBD1. The CDR3 consists of 15 residues. CDR1 MGHRA and CDR2 YSYEKL come from the germline V gene. V lost 2 bases and J lost 4; bases outside the gene matches: 7. CDR3 residues: CASSQQTTGSTEAFF. DNA of the CDR3: TGCGCCAGCAGCCAACAAACGACAGGGAGCACTGAAGCTTTCTTT.

The V and J genes are TRBV9 and TRBJ2-5; TRBD2 is a possible D gene (7 bases). The CDR3 is 16 amino acids. Trimming removed 3 bases at V and 5 bases at J, with 20 bases between. Germline loops: CDR1 SGDLS, CDR2 YYNGEE. CDR3 in DNA: TGTGCCAGCAGCGCAAATTTGGGGGGGGCCTCGGAGACCCAGTACTTC. Encoded protein: CASSANLGGASETQYF.

The chain recombines TRBV27 with TRBJ1-1; 7 nucleotides agree with TRBD1. Germline V gene lookup returns CDR1 MNHEY and CDR2 SMNVEV (reference sequence). The ends lost 7 bases at V and 4 bases at J; junction bases unmatched: 6. CDR3 length: 13 residues. DNA of the CDR3: TGTGCCAGCAAGAACAGGGGCGGCACTGAAGCTTTCTTT. Amino acids: CASKNRGGTEAFF.

This clone was observed a few times. This chain links TRBV3-1 (or the pseudogene TRBV3-2) with TRBJ1-6; 9 bases are shared with TRBD1. The ends lost 6 bases at V and 7 bases at J; junction bases unmatched: 10. Germline V gene sequence: CDR1 LGHDT, CDR2 YNNKEL (reference sequence). This CDR3 has 16 amino acids. DNA of the CDR3: TGTGCCAGCAGTCAGACAGGGGGAGGGTTCAATTCACCCCTCCACTTT. Amino acids: CASSQTGGGFNSPLHF.

The CDR3 sequence: CASSQTGGSQPQHF. The CDR3 DNA reads TGTGCCAGCAGCCAGACCGGGGGGTCACAGCCCCAGCATTTT. The J gene is TRBJ1-5, the V gene TRBV3-1 (or the pseudogene TRBV3-2); a weak D match, TRBD1 (5 bases). The germline CDR1 and CDR2 sequences are LGHDT and YNNKEL (reference sequence). The CDR3 is 14 amino acids. The ends were cut back, 3 bases at V and 7 bases at J, with 13 bases in the middle.

The chain combines TRBV24-1 with TRBJ1-5; tentative D call: TRBD1 (5 bases). Germline CDR1 reads KGHDR; CDR2 reads SFDVKD. V was pared by 12 bases and J by 3 bases, with 14 bases between. CDR3 length: 13 residues. This CDR3 reads CASKRGYNQPQHF. The CDR3 nucleotides are TGTGCCTCAAAAAGGGGCTACAATCAGCCCCAGCATTTT.

V gene TRBV29-1 combines with J gene TRBJ2-3; D is unresolved. The CDR3 runs 11 residues. V was cut by 3 bases and J by 6 bases, with 7 bases left in between. Germline lookup yields CDR1 SQVTM and CDR2 ANQGSEA. This CDR3 is CSVDVADTQYF. CDR3 coding DNA: TGCAGCGTTGATGTGGCCGATACGCAGTATTTT.

As regards this clone: A junction boundary mismatches the germline segment, possibly from a read error. The rearrangement uses TRBV7-9 and TRBJ1-6; TRBD1 matches 8 bases. This CDR3 is 12 amino acids long. The germline V gene has CDR1 SEHNR and CDR2 FQNEAQ (reference sequence). For the CDR3, the DNA is TGTGCCAGCAGCTTACCCCAGGGGGCCCTACTGTTT. The encoded protein is CASSLPQGALLF.

This clone was seen a single time. The chain has TRBV6-2 or TRBV6-3 and TRBJ2-1; 13 nucleotides line up with TRBD2. J lost 3 bases, V lost 5 bases, and 4 bases had no gene match. Per germline, CDR1 MNHEY and CDR2 SVGEGT. This CDR3 has 16 residues. The DNA of the CDR3 is TGTGCCAGCAGTCGGAGGACTAGCGGGGGCTACAATGAGCAGTTCTTC. Translation: CASSRRTSGGYNEQFF.

This clone came up once. The rearrangement joins TRBV5-5 to TRBJ1-2, with D unclear. Germline V CDR1 and CDR2: SGHKS, YYEKEE (reference sequence). Trimming took off 1 base at V and 4 bases at J, with 8 bases between the two ends. The CDR3 has 13 residues. The CDR3 spells CASSLTVFYGYTF. In DNA, the CDR3 is TGTGCCAGCAGCTTGACAGTATTCTATGGCTACACCTTC. Complete variable domain (other parts from reference TRBV5-5 and TRBJ1-2): DAGVTQSPTHLIKTRGQQVTLRCSPISGHKSVSWYQQVLGQGPQFIFQYYEKEERGRGNFPDRFSARQFPNYSSELNVNALLLGDSALYLCASSLTVFYGYTFGSGTRLTVV.

The chain is built from TRBV2 and TRBJ1-2; D might be TRBD1 (5 bases). The germline V gene has CDR1 SNHLY and CDR2 FYNNEI. This CDR3 comprises 12 residues. Trimming pared 11 bases from V and 4 bases from J, leaving 14 bases between. CDR3 amino acids: CAGGVTGYGYTF. The CDR3 DNA reads as TGTGCCGGTGGGGTTACAGGCTATGGCTACACCTTC.

This chain links TRBV2 with TRBJ1-1; TRBD1 aligns across 11 bases. J was trimmed by 3 bases and V by 9 bases; bases with no gene match: 3. Germline V lookup: CDR1 SNHLY, CDR2 FYNNEI. The CDR3 is 13 amino acids. CDR3 sequence: CARGQGADTEAFF. The CDR3 DNA reads as TGTGCCAGAGGACAGGGGGCGGACACTGAAGCTTTCTTT.

This clone was seen once. This chain links TRBV18 with TRBJ2-2; 12 bases are a match to TRBD2. The ends lost 4 bases at V and 0 bases at J; junction bases unmatched: 12. The germline CDR1 and CDR2 sequences are KGHSH and LQKENI. The CDR3 is made up of 20 amino acids. CDR3 protein: CASSRRTGGTSGPNTGELFF. The CDR3 DNA reads TGTGCCAGCTCACGACGGACAGGAGGGACTAGCGGGCCGAACACCGGGGAGCTGTTTTTT.

This clone was observed a single time. This chain joins TRBV6-5 and TRBJ1-6, with D possibly TRBD1 on 6 matching bases. The CDR3 length is 15 residues. The germline CDR1 and CDR2 sequences are MNHEY and SVGAGI. V shed 6 bases and J shed 7 bases, with 16 bases lying between them. The CDR3 DNA reads TGTGCCAGCAGAGCGACAGGAAAAGGCAATTCACCCCTCCACTTT. Its protein product is CASRATGKGNSPLHF.

V is TRBV5-6 and J is TRBJ1-1; D is possibly TRBD1 (5 bases). This CDR3 contains 18 residues. The V gene lost 2 bases and the J gene lost 1 base, with 21 bases spanning the gap. Germline lookup yields CDR1 SGHDT and CDR2 YYEEEE. In DNA form, the CDR3 reads TGTGCCAGCAGCTTCTTTTCACCCAGTTCAGGGTCGAACACTGAAGCTTTCTTT. Amino acids: CASSFFSPSSGSNTEAFF.

This sequence joins TRBV19 and TRBJ1-5, with D tentatively TRBD1 (6 bases). V was shortened by 5 bases and J by 6 bases, with 17 bases between the two germline ends. The germline V gene has CDR1 LNHDA and CDR2 SQIVND (reference sequence). This CDR3 is 15 amino acids long. The CDR3 protein is CASSLQGKATQPQHF. The CDR3 nucleotides are TGTGCCAGTAGTCTCCAGGGGAAGGCGACTCAGCCCCAGCATTTT.

This clone was detected once. This sequence joins TRBV19 and TRBJ2-7, with D possibly matching TRBD2 (5 bases). Trimming pared 4 bases from V and 6 bases from J, leaving 19 bases between. The CDR3 has 15 residues. Germline values: CDR1 LNHDA, CDR2 SQIVND (reference sequence). The CDR3 DNA sequence: TGTGCCAGTAGTAGACGGACTTCAACCATCTCCGAGCAGTACTTC. Translation gives CASSRRTSTISEQYF.